One and the same sample provided the 20 T cell receptor beta chains below, sequenced in a study of naive and memory T cell subsets. An equimolar mix of two oligonucleotides served as the beta constant-region primer for TRBC1 and TRBC2. TCRdb itself ran the UMI-ligation and nested PCR reads through MiXCR, one entry per CDR3 protein. The sample has 130,000 to 150,000 distinct CDR3 sequences; over 15% are singletons. The specimen sequenced was naive CD4+ T cells from blood. The receptors shown here come from a human donor in good health.

This clonotype occurred a few times. The chain uses TRBV7-6 and TRBJ1-1, with D possibly TRBD1 on 6 matching bases. Germline V CDR1 and CDR2: SGHVS, FNYEAQ. V gave up 5 bases and J gave up 4 bases, with 23 bases separating them. The CDR3 runs 17 residues. CDR3 in amino acids: CASSPRSGTSVTTEAFF. CDR3 sequence (DNA): TGTGCCAGCAGCCCCCGATCGGGGACATCAGTTACCACTGAAGCTTTCTTT.

In its sample, this clonotype was seen a few times. The rearrangement links TRBV12-3 or TRBV12-4 to TRBJ2-1, with D hard to call. CDR3 length: 13 amino acids. V was clipped by 7 bases and J by 3 bases, with 10 bases between them. The CDR3 coding sequence is TGTGCCAGCACTCGGCGGAGCTACAATGAGCAGTTCTTC. Protein: CASTRRSYNEQFF.

This sequence joins TRBV19 and TRBJ2-1, with 8 bases lining up with TRBD2. V trimming: 7 bases; J trimming: 8 bases; junction bases outside the gene matches: 19. Per germline, CDR1 LNHDA and CDR2 SQIVND (reference sequence). The CDR3 is 17 residues long. In nucleotides, the CDR3 is TGTGCCAGTACTCCGGCCTCGGCAAGCGGGAGTTACGATGAGCAGTTCTTC. Translation: CASTPASASGSYDEQFF.

The chain recombines TRBV23-1 with TRBJ2-3; D gene uncertain. TRBV23-1 is an open reading frame, and its role is uncertain. Trimming shortened V by 8 bases and J by 0 bases, and 12 bases separated the two germline ends. CDR3 length: 14 residues. The CDR3 DNA sequence: TGCGCCAGCGGTCGCAGGTCTAGCACAGATACGCAGTATTTT. As protein: CASGRRSSTDTQYF.

The sample holds a few counts of this clonotype. CDR3 protein: CASKAINEQFF. CDR3 in DNA: TGTGCCAGCAAAGCTATCAATGAGCAGTTCTTC. This sequence joins TRBV28 and TRBJ2-1; no reliable D call. The CDR3 totals 11 residues. Germline lookup yields CDR1 MDHEN and CDR2 SYDVKM. Between the trimmed V and J ends, which lost 7 bases and 6 bases, there was a span of 7 bases.

This clonotype was counted between two and nine times. The chain employs TRBV5-1 and TRBJ2-3; 11 bases fit TRBD2. This CDR3 is built from 17 residues. J gave up 2 bases and V 2 bases, and 7 bases lay outside the gene matches. Germline loops: CDR1 SGHRS, CDR2 YFSETQ. The CDR3 bases are TGCGCCAGCAGCTTAAGGCCGGGACTAGCGGCCACAGATACGCAGTATTTT. It is translated as CASSLRPGLAATDTQYF.

This sequence joins TRBV5-6 and TRBJ2-3; D is undetermined. This CDR3 is built from 15 residues. Trimming removed 1 base at V and 0 bases at J, with 9 bases between. In germline, CDR1 is SGHDT, CDR2 YYEEEE. Here the CDR3 reads CASSLKGWSTDTQYF. CDR3 nucleotides: TGTGCCAGCAGCTTGAAGGGATGGAGCACAGATACGCAGTATTTT.

The chain has TRBV20-1 and TRBJ2-2; tentative D call: TRBD2 (5 bases). The CDR3 sequence is 14 residues long. The germline V and J ends were trimmed by 3 bases and 1 base, with 9 bases remaining between them. CDR1 and CDR2 from the germline V gene are DFQATT and SNEGSKA (reference sequence). The CDR3 loop reads CSASASRNTGELFF. The CDR3 DNA reads TGCAGTGCTAGTGCTAGCCGGAACACCGGGGAGCTGTTTTTT.

This clonotype has more than one count but fewer than ten. The V and J genes are TRBV11-3 and TRBJ2-1, with D unclear. Between the trimmed V and J ends, which lost 8 bases and 2 bases, there was a span of 7 bases. In germline, CDR1 is SGHNT, CDR2 YENEEA. There are 12 residues in the CDR3. DNA for the CDR3: TGTGCCAGCTCGAAGGCCTACAATGAGCAGTTCTTC. Translated, it gives CASSKAYNEQFF.

The rearrangement joins TRBV20-1 to TRBJ1-3; D not resolved. Germline V gene data show CDR1 as DFQATT and CDR2 as SNEGSKA (reference sequence). There are 16 residues in the CDR3. V lost 5 bases and J lost 0, with 17 bases in between. In DNA form, the CDR3 reads TGCAGTGCTCTCATTACACACCCGTTCTCTGGAAACACCATATATTTT. Amino acid sequence: CSALITHPFSGNTIYF.

This clonotype was seen only a few times. The chain recombines TRBV20-1 with TRBJ2-1; D gene unclear. The germline V and J ends were trimmed by 6 bases and 1 base, with 19 bases remaining between them. Germline CDR1 reads DFQATT; CDR2 reads SNEGSKA (reference sequence). This CDR3 region has 16 residues. Here the CDR3 reads CSAYLSQASSYNEQFF. Written as DNA, the CDR3 is TGCAGTGCCTACTTAAGCCAAGCGAGTTCCTACAATGAGCAGTTCTTC.

V usage is TRBV5-1 and J usage is TRBJ2-7, with D perhaps TRBD2 (5 bases). Trimming left V 4 bases short and J 3 bases short, with 14 bases between. Germline V gene lookup returns CDR1 SGHRS and CDR2 YFSETQ. This CDR3 region has 14 residues. Here the CDR3 reads CASSPGEEGYEQYF. The CDR3 DNA sequence: TGCGCCAGCAGCCCGGGCGAAGAGGGCTACGAGCAGTACTTC.

The V call is TRBV12-3 or TRBV12-4, the J call TRBJ1-5; maybe TRBD1 (5 bases). Trimming cost V 4 bases and J 7 bases, with 17 bases left between them. The CDR3 has 15 amino acids. CDR3 loop: CASSSRGLGGQPQHF. CDR3 nucleotides: TGTGCCAGCAGTTCCCGGGGGTTAGGCGGCCAGCCCCAGCATTTT.

This clonotype has a count of ten or more. The CDR3 nucleotides read TGCAGTGCTAGAGAGTCCGACCCGCTGGCTACGCAGTATTTT. Its translation: CSARESDPLATQYF. The J gene is TRBJ2-3, the V gene TRBV20-1; D is ambiguous. CDR1 and CDR2 (germline): DFQATT, SNEGSKA (reference sequence). The CDR3 runs to 14 residues. V lost 0 bases and J 8 bases, leaving 15 bases between the germline ends.

The V and J genes are TRBV14 and TRBJ2-4; D call uncertain. Looked up from germline, CDR1 is SGHDN and CDR2 is FVKESK. CDR3 length: 18 amino acids. The V gene lost 0 bases and the J gene lost 3 bases, with 18 bases spanning the gap. The DNA for the CDR3 is TGTGCCAGCAGCCAAGACGCCTTTGTCCCCTCAGGCAAAAACATTCAGTACTTC. Translated, it gives CASSQDAFVPSGKNIQYF.

This clonotype was observed at least ten times. This rearrangement joins TRBV29-1 to TRBJ1-1; D is unclear. Trimming took 0 bases from V and 5 from J, leaving 22 bases between them. The CDR3 extends over 17 amino acids. Germline assignment: CDR1 SQVTM and CDR2 ANQGSEA. CDR3 amino acids: CSVEDQWGLTALTEAFF. The CDR3 nucleotides are TGCAGCGTTGAAGATCAGTGGGGTTTGACCGCTCTTACTGAAGCTTTCTTT.

This clonotype was recorded a few times. This chain connects TRBV28 to TRBJ2-4; no firm D call. The CDR3 is 16 residues long. Germline CDR1 and CDR2: MDHEN and SYDVKM. Trimming shortened V by 6 bases and J by 0 bases, and 15 bases separated the two germline ends. CDR3 loop: CASSPLPEVAKNIQYF. Written as DNA, the CDR3 is TGTGCCAGCAGCCCCCTGCCTGAAGTAGCCAAAAACATTCAGTACTTC.

This clonotype was observed a few times. The chain has TRBV29-1 and TRBJ1-4; D unresolved. Germline V gene data show CDR1 as SQVTM and CDR2 as ANQGSEA. The CDR3 contains 14 residues. With 6 bases removed from V and 5 bases from J, the gap between germline ends came to 16 bases. The CDR3 bases are TGCAGCGTAGACGGGTACGAAGGGAATGAAAAACTGTTTTTT. It translates to CSVDGYEGNEKLFF.

This clonotype was counted ten times or more. This chain links TRBV18 with TRBJ2-1; D remains ambiguous. The CDR3 consists of 15 residues. Trimming shortened V by 4 bases and J by 3 bases, and 13 bases separated the two germline ends. Germline V CDR1 and CDR2: KGHSH, LQKENI. The CDR3 protein is CASSLDGPFYNEQFF. Here the CDR3 DNA reads TGTGCCAGCTCACTTGACGGGCCATTCTACAATGAGCAGTTCTTC.

This clonotype was picked up a small number of times. This chain joins TRBV20-1 and TRBJ2-1, with a weak D call TRBD1 (5 bases). The CDR3 has 14 residues. V was cut by 4 bases and J by 4 bases, with 14 bases left in between. CDR1 DFQATT and CDR2 SNEGSKA come from the germline V gene (reference sequence). The CDR3 sequence: CSAKVGHQYNEQFF. For the CDR3, the DNA is TGCAGTGCTAAAGTAGGACACCAATACAATGAGCAGTTCTTC.